The sequence of this T cell receptor beta chain was determined in a study of cytomegalovirus exposure and HLA in healthy donors. Libraries were prepared by immunoSEQ multiplex PCR; TCRdb keeps only in-frame clonotypes and omits some of them. Here the sample spans 150,000 to 200,000 clones, over 85% being singletons. On this clone: Its antigen is not identified.

Regarding the study as a whole: The study listed 150 to 200 cytomegalovirus-associated TCR beta chains. Specificity for CMV antigens was confirmed in vitro for a few of the CMV-associated chains.

The V gene lost 6 bases and the J gene lost 0 bases, with 12 bases spanning the gap. This CDR3 contains 14 residues. Germline CDR1 reads LNHDA; CDR2 reads SQIVND (reference sequence). Specimen: PBMCs. This TCR derives from a man aged 18 to 30 in good health and CMV-seropositive. The rearrangement joins TRBV19 to TRBJ2-7, with a weak D call TRBD1 (6 bases). The chain's CDR3 is CASSPTGTSYEQYF. CDR3 sequence (DNA): TGTGCCAGTAGCCCGACAGGAACCTCCTACGAGCAGTACTTC.